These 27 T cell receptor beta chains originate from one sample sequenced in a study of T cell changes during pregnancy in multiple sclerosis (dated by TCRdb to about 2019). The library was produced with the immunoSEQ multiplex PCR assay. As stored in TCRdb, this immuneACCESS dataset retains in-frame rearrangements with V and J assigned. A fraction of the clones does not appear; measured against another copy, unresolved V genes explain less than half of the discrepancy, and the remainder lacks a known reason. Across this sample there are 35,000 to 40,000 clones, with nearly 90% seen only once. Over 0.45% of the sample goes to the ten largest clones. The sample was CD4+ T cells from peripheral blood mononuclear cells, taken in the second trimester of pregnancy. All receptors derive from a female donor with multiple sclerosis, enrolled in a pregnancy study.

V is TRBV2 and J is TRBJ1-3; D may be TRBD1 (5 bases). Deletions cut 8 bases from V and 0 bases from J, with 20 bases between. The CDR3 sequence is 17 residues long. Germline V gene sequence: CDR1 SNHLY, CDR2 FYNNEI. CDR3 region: CASQKQSTALSGNTIYF. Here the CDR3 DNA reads TGTGCCAGCCAAAAGCAATCGACAGCCCTCTCTGGAAACACCATATATTTT.

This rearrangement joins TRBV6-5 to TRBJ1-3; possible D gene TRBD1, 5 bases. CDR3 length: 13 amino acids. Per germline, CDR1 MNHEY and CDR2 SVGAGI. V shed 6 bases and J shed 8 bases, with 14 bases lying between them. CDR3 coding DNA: TGTGCCAGCAGCCTCGTCGGGGGTCACACCATATATTTT. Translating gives CASSLVGGHTIYF.

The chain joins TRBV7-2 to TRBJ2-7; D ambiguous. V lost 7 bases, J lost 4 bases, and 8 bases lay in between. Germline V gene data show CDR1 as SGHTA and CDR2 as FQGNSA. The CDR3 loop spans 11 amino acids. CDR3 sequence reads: CASTHGYEQYF. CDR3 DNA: TGTGCCAGCACCCACGGGTACGAGCAGTACTTC. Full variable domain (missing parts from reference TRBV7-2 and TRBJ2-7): GAGVSQSPSNKVTEKGKDVELRCDPISGHTALYWYRQSLGQGLEFLIYFQGNSAPDKSGLPSDRFSAERTGGSVSTLTIQRTQQEDSAVYLCASTHGYEQYFGPGTRLTVT.

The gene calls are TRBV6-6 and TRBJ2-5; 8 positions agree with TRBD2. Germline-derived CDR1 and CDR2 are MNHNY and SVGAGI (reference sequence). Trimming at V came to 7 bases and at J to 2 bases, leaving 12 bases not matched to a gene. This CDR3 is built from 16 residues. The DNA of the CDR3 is TGTGCCAGCACTCGAACTAGCGGAACCTCACAAGAGACCCAGTACTTC. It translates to CASTRTSGTSQETQYF.

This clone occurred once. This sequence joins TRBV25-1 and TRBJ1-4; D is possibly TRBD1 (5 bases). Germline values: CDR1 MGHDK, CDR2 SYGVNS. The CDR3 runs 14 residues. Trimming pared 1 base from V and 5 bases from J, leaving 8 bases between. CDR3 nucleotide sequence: TGTGCCAGCAGTGAATGGGGGGGGAATGAAAAACTGTTTTTT. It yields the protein CASSEWGGNEKLFF.

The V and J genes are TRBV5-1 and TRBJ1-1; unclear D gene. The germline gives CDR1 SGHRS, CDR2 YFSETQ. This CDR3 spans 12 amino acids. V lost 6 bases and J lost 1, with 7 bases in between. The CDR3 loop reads CASTSKNTEAFF. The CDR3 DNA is TGCGCCAGCACTTCTAAGAACACTGAAGCTTTCTTT.

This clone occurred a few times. The DNA of the CDR3 is TGTGCCAGTAGTATAACTCGGGGACAGGGTGAAGCTTTCTTT. Encoded protein: CASSITRGQGEAFF. The chain joins TRBV19 to TRBJ1-1, with TRBD1 identical over 9 bases. The CDR3 runs to 14 residues. Germline-derived CDR1 and CDR2 are LNHDA and SQIVND (reference sequence). The ends lost 2 bases at V and 7 bases at J; junction bases unmatched: 5.

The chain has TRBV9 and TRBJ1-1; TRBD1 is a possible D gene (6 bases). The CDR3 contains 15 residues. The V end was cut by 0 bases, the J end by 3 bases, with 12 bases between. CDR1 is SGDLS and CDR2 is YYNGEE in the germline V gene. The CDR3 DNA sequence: TGTGCCAGCAGCGTAGTGGGGGCGCGGGACACTGAAGCTTTCTTT. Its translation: CASSVVGARDTEAFF.

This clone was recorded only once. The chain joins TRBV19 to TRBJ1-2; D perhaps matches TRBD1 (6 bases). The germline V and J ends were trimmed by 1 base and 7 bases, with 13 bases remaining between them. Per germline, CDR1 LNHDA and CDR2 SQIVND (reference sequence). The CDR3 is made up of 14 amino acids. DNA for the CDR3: TGTGCCAGTAGTATAGGAGACAGGCCGGCTGGCTACACCTTC. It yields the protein CASSIGDRPAGYTF.

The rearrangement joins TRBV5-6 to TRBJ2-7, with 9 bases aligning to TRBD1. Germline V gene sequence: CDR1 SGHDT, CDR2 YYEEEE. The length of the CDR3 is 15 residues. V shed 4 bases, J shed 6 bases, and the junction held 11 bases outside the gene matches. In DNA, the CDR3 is TGTGCCAGCAGCGCCGTGGGACAGGGAAGGGGCGAGCAGTACTTC. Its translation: CASSAVGQGRGEQYF.

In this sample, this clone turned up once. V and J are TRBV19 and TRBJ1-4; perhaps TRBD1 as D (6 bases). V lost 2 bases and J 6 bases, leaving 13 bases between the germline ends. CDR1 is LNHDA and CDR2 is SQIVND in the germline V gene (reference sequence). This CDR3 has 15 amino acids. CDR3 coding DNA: TGTGCCAGTAGTATACCACAGGGATTGCATGAAAAACTGTTTTTT. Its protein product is CASSIPQGLHEKLFF.

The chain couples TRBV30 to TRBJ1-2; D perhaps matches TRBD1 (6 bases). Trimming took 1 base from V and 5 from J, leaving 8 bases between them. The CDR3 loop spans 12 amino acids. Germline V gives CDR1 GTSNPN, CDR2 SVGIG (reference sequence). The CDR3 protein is CAWSGTAYGYTF. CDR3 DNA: TGTGCCTGGAGTGGGACAGCGTATGGCTACACCTTC.

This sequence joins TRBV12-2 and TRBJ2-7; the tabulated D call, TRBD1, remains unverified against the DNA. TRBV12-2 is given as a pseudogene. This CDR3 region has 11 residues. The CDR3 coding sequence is TGTGCAAGTCGCAAATCCGGGACAAATGAATTC. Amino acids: CASRKSGTNEF.

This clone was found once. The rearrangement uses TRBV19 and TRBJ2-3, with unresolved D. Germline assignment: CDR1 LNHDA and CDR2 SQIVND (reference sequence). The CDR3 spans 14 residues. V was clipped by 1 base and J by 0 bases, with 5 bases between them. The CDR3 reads CASSIAGSTDTQYF. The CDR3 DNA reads TGTGCCAGTAGTATAGCCGGGAGCACAGATACGCAGTATTTT.

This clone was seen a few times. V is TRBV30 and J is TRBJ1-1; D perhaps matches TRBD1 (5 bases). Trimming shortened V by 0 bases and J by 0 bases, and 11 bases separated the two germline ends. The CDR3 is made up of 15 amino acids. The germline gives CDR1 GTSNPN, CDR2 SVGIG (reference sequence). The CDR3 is CAWSVLGGMNTEAFF. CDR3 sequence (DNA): TGTGCCTGGAGTGTACTGGGGGGGATGAACACTGAAGCTTTCTTT.

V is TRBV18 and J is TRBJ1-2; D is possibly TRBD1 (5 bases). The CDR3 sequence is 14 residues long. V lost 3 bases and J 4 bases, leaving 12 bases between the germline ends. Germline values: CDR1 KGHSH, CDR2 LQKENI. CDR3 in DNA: TGTGCCAGCTCACCCTCCGGACAATTCTATGGCTACACCTTC. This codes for CASSPSGQFYGYTF.

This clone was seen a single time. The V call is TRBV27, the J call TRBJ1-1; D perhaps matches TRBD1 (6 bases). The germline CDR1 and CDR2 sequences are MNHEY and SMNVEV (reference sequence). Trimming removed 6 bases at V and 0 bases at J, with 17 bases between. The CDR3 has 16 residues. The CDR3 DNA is TGTGCCAGCAGCCAACACGTTACAGGGTTGAACACTGAAGCTTTCTTT. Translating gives CASSQHVTGLNTEAFF.

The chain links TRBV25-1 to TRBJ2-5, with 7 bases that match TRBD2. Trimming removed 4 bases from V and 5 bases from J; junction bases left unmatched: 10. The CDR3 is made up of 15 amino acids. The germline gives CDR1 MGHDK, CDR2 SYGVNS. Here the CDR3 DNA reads TGTGCCAGCAGTGTAGCCTCGGGAGGATCGGAGACCCAGTACTTC. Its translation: CASSVASGGSETQYF. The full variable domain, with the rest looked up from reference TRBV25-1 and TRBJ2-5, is EADIYQTPRYLVIGTGKKITLECSQTMGHDKMYWYQQDPGMELHLIHYSYGVNSTEKGDLSSESTVSRIRTEHFPLTLESARPSHTSQYLCASSVASGGSETQYFGPGTRLLVL.

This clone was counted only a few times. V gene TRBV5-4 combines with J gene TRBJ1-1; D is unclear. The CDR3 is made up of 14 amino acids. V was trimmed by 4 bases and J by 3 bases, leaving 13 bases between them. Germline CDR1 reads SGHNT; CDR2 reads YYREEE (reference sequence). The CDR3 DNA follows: TGTGCCAGCAGCCCCGGAGGTAGGGACACTGAAGCTTTCTTT. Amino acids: CASSPGGRDTEAFF.

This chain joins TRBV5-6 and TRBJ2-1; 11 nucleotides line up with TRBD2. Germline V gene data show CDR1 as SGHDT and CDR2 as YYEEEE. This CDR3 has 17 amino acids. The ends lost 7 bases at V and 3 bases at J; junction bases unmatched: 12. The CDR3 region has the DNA TGTGCCAGCCAACTAAGAACTAGCGGGAGAATCTACAATGAGCAGTTCTTC. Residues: CASQLRTSGRIYNEQFF.

The CDR3 loop is CASAMLGGTSNTEAFF. CDR3 DNA: TGTGCCAGCGCAATGTTGGGGGGGACATCTAACACTGAAGCTTTCTTT. This chain links TRBV27 with TRBJ1-1; D may be TRBD1 (6 bases). The CDR3 totals 16 residues. Between the trimmed V and J ends, which lost 8 bases and 2 bases, there was a span of 21 bases. Germline CDR1 MNHEY, CDR2 SMNVEV (reference sequence).

CDR3 in DNA: TGTGCCAGCAGCCAAGGGTACCGGGGCTATGGCTACACCTTC. This codes for CASSQGYRGYGYTF. The chain has TRBV4-2 and TRBJ1-2, with no clear D. The CDR3 contains 14 residues. Germline CDR1 reads LGHNA; CDR2 reads YNFKEQ. Trimming removed 1 base at V and 4 bases at J, with 10 bases between.

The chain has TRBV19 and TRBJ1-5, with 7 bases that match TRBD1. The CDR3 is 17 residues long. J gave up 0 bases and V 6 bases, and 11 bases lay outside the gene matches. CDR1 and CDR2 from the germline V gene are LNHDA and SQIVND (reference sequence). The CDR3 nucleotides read TGTGCCAGTAGCCCGCACGAGGGACAGTTTAGCAATCAGCCCCAGCATTTT. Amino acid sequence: CASSPHEGQFSNQPQHF. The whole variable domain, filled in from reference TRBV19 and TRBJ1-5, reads DGGITQSPKYLFRKEGQNVTLSCEQNLNHDAMYWYRQDPGQGLRLIYYSQIVNDFQKGDIAEGYSVSREKKESFPLTVTSAQKNPTAFYLCASSPHEGQFSNQPQHFGDGTRLSIL.

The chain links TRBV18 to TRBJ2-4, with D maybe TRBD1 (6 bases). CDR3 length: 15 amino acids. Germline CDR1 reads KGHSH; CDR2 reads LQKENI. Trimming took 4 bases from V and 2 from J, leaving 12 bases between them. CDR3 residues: CASSQLRDTKNIQYF. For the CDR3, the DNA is TGTGCCAGCTCACAACTCCGGGACACCAAAAACATTCAGTACTTC.

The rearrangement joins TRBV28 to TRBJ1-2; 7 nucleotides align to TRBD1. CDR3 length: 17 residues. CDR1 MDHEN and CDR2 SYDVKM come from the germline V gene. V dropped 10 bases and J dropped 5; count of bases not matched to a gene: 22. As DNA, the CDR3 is TGTGCCACCCAGTTGCCCCTTAGGGGGACAGAGAGTTATGGCTACACCTTC. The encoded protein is CATQLPLRGTESYGYTF.

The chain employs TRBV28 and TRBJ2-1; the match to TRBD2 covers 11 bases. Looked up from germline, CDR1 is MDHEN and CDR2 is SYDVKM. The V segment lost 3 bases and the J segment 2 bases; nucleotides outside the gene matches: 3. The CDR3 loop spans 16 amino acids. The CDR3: CASSLVTSGTYNEQFF. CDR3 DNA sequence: TGTGCCAGCAGTTTGGTGACTAGCGGGACCTACAATGAGCAGTTCTTC. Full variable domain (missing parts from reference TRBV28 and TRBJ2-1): DVKVTQSSRYLVKRTGEKVFLECVQDMDHENMFWYRQDPGLGLRLIYFSYDVKMKEKGDIPEGYSVSREKKERFSLILESASTNQTSMYLCASSLVTSGTYNEQFFGPGTRLTVL.

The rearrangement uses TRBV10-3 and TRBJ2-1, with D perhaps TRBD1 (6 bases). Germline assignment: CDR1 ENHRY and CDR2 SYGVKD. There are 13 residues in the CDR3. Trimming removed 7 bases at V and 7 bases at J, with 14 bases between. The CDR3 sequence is CAIKQGLRNEQFF. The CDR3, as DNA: TGTGCCATCAAACAGGGCTTGAGGAATGAGCAGTTCTTC.